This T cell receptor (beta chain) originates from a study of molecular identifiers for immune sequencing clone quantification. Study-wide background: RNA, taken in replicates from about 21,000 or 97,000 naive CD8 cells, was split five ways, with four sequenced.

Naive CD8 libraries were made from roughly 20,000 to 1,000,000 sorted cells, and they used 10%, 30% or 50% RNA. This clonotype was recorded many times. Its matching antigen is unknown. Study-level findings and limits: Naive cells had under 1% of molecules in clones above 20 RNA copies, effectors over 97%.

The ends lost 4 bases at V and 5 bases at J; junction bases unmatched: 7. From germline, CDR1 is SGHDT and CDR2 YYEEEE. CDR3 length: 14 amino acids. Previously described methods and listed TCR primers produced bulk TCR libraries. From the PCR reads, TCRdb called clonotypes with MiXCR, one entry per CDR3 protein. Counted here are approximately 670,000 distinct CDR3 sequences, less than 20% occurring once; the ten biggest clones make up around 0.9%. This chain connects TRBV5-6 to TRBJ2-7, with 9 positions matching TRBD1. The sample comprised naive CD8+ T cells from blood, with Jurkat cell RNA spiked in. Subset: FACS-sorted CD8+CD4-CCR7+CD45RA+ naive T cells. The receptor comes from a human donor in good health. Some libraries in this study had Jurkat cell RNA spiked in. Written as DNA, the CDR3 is TGTGCCAGCAGCGGGGGACAGGGTCCCCACGAGCAGTACTTC. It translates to CASSGGQGPHEQYF.